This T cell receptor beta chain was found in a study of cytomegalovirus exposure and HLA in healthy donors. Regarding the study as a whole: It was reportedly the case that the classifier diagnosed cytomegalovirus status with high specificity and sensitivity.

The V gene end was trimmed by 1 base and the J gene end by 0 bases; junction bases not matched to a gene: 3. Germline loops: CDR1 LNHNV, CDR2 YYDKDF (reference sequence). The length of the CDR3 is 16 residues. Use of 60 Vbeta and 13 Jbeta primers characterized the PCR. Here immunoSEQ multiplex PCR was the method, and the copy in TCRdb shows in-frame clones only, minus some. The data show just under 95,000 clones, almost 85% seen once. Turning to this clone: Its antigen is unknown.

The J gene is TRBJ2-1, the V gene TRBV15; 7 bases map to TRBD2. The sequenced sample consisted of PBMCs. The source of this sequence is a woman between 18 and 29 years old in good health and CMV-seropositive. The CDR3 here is CATSRGGGSSYNEQFF. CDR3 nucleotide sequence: TGTGCCACCAGCAGAGGGGGCGGGAGCTCCTACAATGAGCAGTTCTTC.